Below, 21 T cell receptor beta chains from the same sample are listed, as sequenced in a study of OX40 agonist ivuxolimab in advanced cancers. TCRdb keeps only in-frame clones here, not all; method: immunoSEQ multiplex PCR. The sample includes over 70,000 clones, roughly 87% of them seen just once. The sample in question was CD4+ or CD8+ T cells sorted from blood, obtained in a trial of the OX40 agonist ivuxolimab. These receptor sequences come from an adult with an advanced solid tumor such as melanoma, head and neck, liver or kidney cancer.

This sequence joins TRBV27 and TRBJ2-7; TRBD1 matches at 8 bases. With 1 base clipped from V and 2 bases from J, the junction kept 4 bases outside the gene matches. CDR1 and CDR2 (germline): MNHEY, SMNVEV (reference sequence). CDR3 length: 15 residues. The DNA of the CDR3 is TGTGCCAGCAGTTTATTCTGGACAGGGACCTACGAGCAGTACTTC. It encodes CASSLFWTGTYEQYF.

V and J are TRBV6-1 and TRBJ2-5, with 7 bases identical to TRBD2. In germline, CDR1 is MNHNS, CDR2 SASEGT. V was clipped by 7 bases and J by 7 bases; unmatched bases: 12. This CDR3 has 14 residues. The chain's CDR3 is CASTNSGSWGTQYF. CDR3 DNA sequence: TGTGCCAGCACCAATAGCGGGTCCTGGGGGACCCAGTACTTC.

V gene TRBV7-3 combines with J gene TRBJ2-5; unclear D gene. This CDR3 spans 13 amino acids. Per the germline V gene, CDR1 is SGHTA and CDR2 is FQGTGA. The V end was cut by 3 bases, the J end by 2 bases, with 7 bases between. The CDR3 nucleotides are TGTGCCAGCAGCTTTCAGTTTCAAGAGACCCAGTACTTC. Translated: CASSFQFQETQYF.

This chain links TRBV7-2 with TRBJ2-1; no firm D call. The germline V and J ends were trimmed by 3 bases and 4 bases, with 13 bases remaining between them. The CDR3 totals 15 residues. CDR1 and CDR2 from the germline V gene are SGHTA and FQGNSA. The CDR3 reads CASSFSGPGYNEQFF. DNA of the CDR3: TGTGCCAGCAGCTTTTCCGGGCCTGGGTACAATGAGCAGTTCTTC.

This sequence joins TRBV4-2 and TRBJ2-1, with TRBD1 matching over 7 bases. This CDR3 region has 16 residues. Germline-derived CDR1 and CDR2 are LGHNA and YNFKEQ. Losses at the gene ends were 0 bases for V and 4 bases for J; bases not matched to a gene: 6. CDR3 DNA: TGTGCCAGCAGCCAAGAGACAGGGCAAATTTACAATGAGCAGTTCTTC. Translated, it gives CASSQETGQIYNEQFF.

The chain combines TRBV5-1 with TRBJ2-7, with 7 bases identical to TRBD1. The CDR3 is 15 amino acids. The trim removed 4 bases at V and 0 bases at J, leaving 7 bases unmatched. CDR1 SGHRS and CDR2 YFSETQ come from the germline V gene. The CDR3 is CASSGAGTASYEQYF. The CDR3 DNA sequence: TGCGCCAGCAGCGGCGCCGGGACAGCCTCCTACGAGCAGTACTTC.

The rearrangement uses TRBV9 and TRBJ2-5, with D perhaps matching TRBD1 or TRBD2 (5 bases each). Germline CDR1 and CDR2: SGDLS and YYNGEE. V lost 0 bases to trimming and J lost 0 bases, with 9 bases between them. CDR3 length: 15 residues. In DNA, the CDR3 is TGTGCCAGCAGCGTAGGAGGGACGTACCAAGAGACCCAGTACTTC. Protein product: CASSVGGTYQETQYF.

This sequence joins TRBV7-9 and TRBJ1-2, with 7 bases that match TRBD1. The V segment lost 3 bases and the J segment 1 base; nucleotides outside the gene matches: 14. This CDR3 has 18 residues. Per the germline V gene, CDR1 is SEHNR and CDR2 is FQNEAQ (reference sequence). The CDR3 coding sequence is TGTGCCAGCAGCTTTCCCCCCTATAAGACAGGGTTTAACTATGGCTACACCTTC. Translating it yields CASSFPPYKTGFNYGYTF.

This chain uses TRBV21-1 with TRBJ1-1; the D call of TRBD1 is as the table states it, not checked on the DNA. TRBV21-1 is deemed a pseudogene. The CDR3 is 15 amino acids. The CDR3 DNA follows: TGTGCCAGCAGCGGACAAAGTGACCTCGGGCCTGAAGCTTTCTTT. Translation gives CASSGQSDLGPEAFF.

The V gene is TRBV18, the J gene TRBJ2-1; 11 bases line up with TRBD2. This CDR3 has 15 residues. Per germline, CDR1 KGHSH and CDR2 LQKENI. V lost 6 bases to trimming and J lost 3 bases; unmatched junction nucleotides: 4. In DNA, the CDR3 is TGTGCCAGCTCCCAAACTAGCGGGAGCTACAATGAGCAGTTCTTC. Translating it yields CASSQTSGSYNEQFF.

The chain carries TRBV9 and TRBJ2-3; D is perhaps TRBD2 (6 bases). This CDR3 has 16 amino acids. In germline, CDR1 is SGDLS, CDR2 YYNGEE. The V and J ends lost 0 bases and 0 bases respectively, with 11 bases between them. DNA for the CDR3: TGTGCCAGCAGCGTAGGGGGGAGGACGAGCACAGATACGCAGTATTTT. Its protein product is CASSVGGRTSTDTQYF.

V and J are TRBV5-6 and TRBJ1-6; 7 nucleotides agree with TRBD1. CDR3 size: 14 residues. CDR1 and CDR2 from the germline V gene are SGHDT and YYEEEE. Trimming took 8 bases from V and 3 from J; bases not matched to a gene: 5. CDR3 region: CASEGQLYNSPLHF. The CDR3 nucleotides read TGTGCCAGTGAGGGACAGCTCTATAATTCACCCCTCCACTTT.

Here the CDR3 reads CATSKGQGTYYEQYF. The DNA for the CDR3 is TGTGCCACCAGCAAGGGACAGGGGACCTACTACGAGCAGTACTTC. The chain is built from TRBV15 and TRBJ2-7; 10 nucleotides line up with TRBD1. From germline, CDR1 is LNHNV and CDR2 YYDKDF (reference sequence). This CDR3 region has 15 residues. The trim removed 4 bases at V and 3 bases at J, leaving 6 bases unmatched.

The CDR3 region is CASSVDLTGTEAFF. The CDR3 nucleotides read TGTGCCAGCAGCGTAGACCTGACGGGGACTGAAGCTTTCTTT. The chain links TRBV9 to TRBJ1-1; D is uncertain. CDR1 is SGDLS, CDR2 YYNGEE, per germline. Between the trimmed V and J ends, which lost 0 bases and 5 bases, there was a span of 11 bases. CDR3 length equals 14 residues.

The rearrangement links TRBV28 to TRBJ2-7; 10 bases align to TRBD2. Germline V gene sequence: CDR1 MDHEN, CDR2 SYDVKM. The CDR3 sequence is 17 residues long. V shed 5 bases and J 4 bases; nucleotides not matched to a gene: 14. For the CDR3, the DNA is TGTGCCAGCAGTCGCGCTAGGGGGCTAGCGGGAGCGTACGAGCAGTACTTC. Amino acids: CASSRARGLAGAYEQYF.

J is TRBJ2-3 and V is TRBV5-1; D uncertain. The V gene lost 0 bases and the J gene lost 4 bases, with 9 bases spanning the gap. The germline CDR1 and CDR2 sequences are SGHRS and YFSETQ. The CDR3 runs to 14 residues. The CDR3 protein is CASSLGRQSDTQYF. CDR3 bases: TGCGCCAGCAGCTTGGGACGGCAGTCAGATACGCAGTATTTT.

The gene calls are TRBV28 and TRBJ2-4; the D call may be TRBD1 or TRBD2 (5 bases each). V lost 4 bases to trimming and J lost 0 bases, with 16 bases between them. Germline CDR1 and CDR2: MDHEN and SYDVKM. The length of the CDR3 is 17 residues. The CDR3 nucleotides read TGTGCCAGCAGTTCCCCGGGGCAGGGCTTAGCCAAAAACATTCAGTACTTC. Protein sequence: CASSSPGQGLAKNIQYF.

The V call is TRBV2, the J call TRBJ1-5; D is undetermined. Per the germline V gene, CDR1 is SNHLY and CDR2 is FYNNEI. The V end was cut by 2 bases, the J end by 0 bases, with 11 bases between. CDR3 length equals 16 residues. CDR3 loop: CASSEQAVYSNQPQHF. The CDR3 DNA sequence: TGTGCCAGCAGTGAACAGGCAGTTTATAGCAATCAGCCCCAGCATTTT.

The V gene is TRBV5-6, the J gene TRBJ1-2; D is possibly TRBD1 (6 bases). This CDR3 region has 16 residues. Germline V CDR1 and CDR2: SGHDT, YYEEEE. V was cut by 6 bases and J by 8 bases, with 26 bases left in between. The CDR3 loop is CASKSFEGGSTGGYTF. In DNA, the CDR3 is TGTGCCAGCAAAAGTTTCGAAGGCGGGTCGACAGGCGGCTACACCTTC.

The chain recombines TRBV5-3 with TRBJ1-1; D gene uncertain. Being an ORF, TRBV5-3 has a function that is uncertain. The CDR3 runs to 14 residues. V lost 4 bases, J lost 0 bases, and 10 bases lay in between. The chain's CDR3 is CARSTHLLNTEAFF. CDR3 sequence (DNA): TGTGCCAGAAGCACACACCTTTTGAACACTGAAGCTTTCTTT.

The genes are TRBV21-1 and TRBJ2-5; the D call of TRBD1 is as the table states it, not checked on the DNA. TRBV21-1 has pseudogene status. The CDR3 runs to 15 residues. This chain's CDR3 is CASSPPVDRVKTQYF. The CDR3 DNA reads as TGTGCCAGCAGCCCCCCGGTGGACAGGGTGAAGACCCAGTACTTC.